A single sample gave rise to the 20 T cell receptor beta chains below, sequenced in a study of T cell responses to AZD1222 COVID-19 vaccine. The protocol was immunoSEQ multiplex PCR, while the TCRdb copy is restricted to in-frame clones and leaves out a portion. The sample includes over 45,000 clones, 75% to 90% of them seen just once. The source was peripheral blood, collected on day 0 of AZD1222 vaccination. These TCRs come from an adult in good health.

The V and J genes are TRBV5-6 and TRBJ1-2; 7 bases line up with TRBD1. The CDR3 consists of 14 residues. Germline V gene sequence: CDR1 SGHDT, CDR2 YYEEEE. The ends lost 5 bases at V and 3 bases at J; junction bases unmatched: 7. DNA of the CDR3: TGTGCCAGCAGAGAGGGACAGTCGTACTATGGCTACACCTTC. This sequence encodes CASREGQSYYGYTF.

The V gene is TRBV19, the J gene TRBJ1-2; the match to TRBD1 covers 9 bases. The CDR3 is 15 amino acids. The V segment lost 5 bases and the J segment 6 bases; nucleotides outside the gene matches: 10. Germline lookup yields CDR1 LNHDA and CDR2 SQIVND (reference sequence). The CDR3 region is CASSDWDREANGYTF. In DNA, the CDR3 is TGTGCCAGTAGTGACTGGGACAGGGAAGCCAATGGCTACACCTTC.

The rearrangement joins TRBV4-2 to TRBJ1-6, with D possibly TRBD1 on 5 matching bases. The germline V gene has CDR1 LGHNA and CDR2 YNFKEQ. Trimming pared 9 bases from V and 8 bases from J, leaving 17 bases between. CDR3 length equals 14 residues. The CDR3 DNA follows: TGTGCCAGTTTACCGGGACCCCGTGATTCACCCCTCCACTTT. Translating gives CASLPGPRDSPLHF.

The rearrangement links TRBV5-4 to TRBJ2-2; no clear D. Trimming removed 2 bases at V and 0 bases at J, with 11 bases between. This CDR3 is 16 amino acids long. CDR1 SGHNT and CDR2 YYREEE come from the germline V gene (reference sequence). The CDR3 here is CASSFYRRTNTGELFF. CDR3 bases: TGTGCCAGCAGCTTCTATCGACGAACGAACACCGGGGAGCTGTTTTTT.

This chain uses TRBV7-3 with TRBJ2-7, with 7 nucleotides matching TRBD1. Germline CDR1 is SGHTA and CDR2 is FQGTGA. V shed 5 bases and J 0 bases; nucleotides not matched to a gene: 13. This CDR3 is built from 17 residues. CDR3 sequence (DNA): TGTGCCAGCAGCCCACAATCGACAGGGCTTAGCTCCTACGAGCAGTACTTC. Protein: CASSPQSTGLSSYEQYF. Filled out from reference TRBV7-3 and TRBJ2-7, the complete variable domain reads GAGVSQTPSNKVTEKGKYVELRCDPISGHTALYWYRQSLGQGPEFLIYFQGTGAADDSGLPNDRFFAVRPEGSVSTLKIQRTERGDSAVYLCASSPQSTGLSSYEQYFGPGTRLTVT.

This clone was picked up one time. The chain's CDR3 is CASTQPGTGHEKLFF. The CDR3, as DNA: TGTGCCAGCACTCAACCGGGGACAGGGCATGAAAAACTGTTTTTT. The chain joins TRBV6-5 to TRBJ1-4; 9 nucleotides line up with TRBD1. The junction had 9 bases not matched to a gene; V was cut back by 7 bases and J by 6 bases. The CDR3 contains 15 residues. In germline, CDR1 is MNHEY, CDR2 SVGAGI.

Details on this clone: The DNA is left out, because the CDR3 cannot be placed on it with certainty; the CDR3 is given as TCRdb lists it. The gene calls are TRBV7-2 and TRBJ2-7; no check of the table's D call, TRBD1, against the DNA was made. Per the germline V gene, CDR1 is SGHTA and CDR2 is FQGNSA. The CDR3 is 16 residues long, ends included. CDR3 in amino acids: CASSTSPGQGAREQYF.

The J gene is TRBJ2-5, the V gene TRBV3-1 (or the pseudogene TRBV3-2), with D hard to call. V was pared by 7 bases and J by 2 bases, with 11 bases between. Germline V lookup: CDR1 LGHDT, CDR2 YNNKEL (reference sequence). The CDR3 is made up of 13 amino acids. This CDR3 is CASKGTVQETQYF. The CDR3 DNA reads as TGTGCCAGCAAGGGTACAGTTCAAGAGACCCAGTACTTC.

The chain uses TRBV11-2 and TRBJ2-7, with D perhaps matching TRBD1 (5 bases). Looked up from germline, CDR1 is SGHAT and CDR2 is FQNNGV. V lost 0 bases, J lost 1 base, and 16 bases lay in between. The CDR3 length is 17 residues. CDR3 amino acids: CASSLDYGHWISYEQYF. The CDR3 bases are TGTGCCAGCAGCTTAGATTATGGACACTGGATATCCTACGAGCAGTACTTC.

V gene TRBV11-1 combines with J gene TRBJ2-7; 8 bases match TRBD2. The V and J ends lost 0 bases and 2 bases, in that order; junction bases with no gene match: 9. There are 17 residues in the CDR3. Germline CDR1 SGHAT, CDR2 FQDESV (reference sequence). DNA of the CDR3: TGTGCCAGCAGCTTAGCGCGCGGTAGCGGGGCCGCCTACGAGCAGTACTTC. Encoded protein: CASSLARGSGAAYEQYF.

This clone occurred once. The chain combines TRBV7-2 with TRBJ1-1; 7 bases agree with TRBD1. This CDR3 has 14 amino acids. The germline V gene encodes CDR1 SGHTA and CDR2 FQGNSA. The J segment lost 5 bases and the V segment lost 5 bases, leaving 8 bases of the junction unmatched. CDR3: CASSLQGRGTEAFF. The CDR3 DNA follows: TGTGCCAGCAGCCTACAGGGGCGGGGAACTGAAGCTTTCTTT.

This sequence joins TRBV12-3 or TRBV12-4 and TRBJ2-3; D uncertain. This CDR3 has 12 residues. V lost 2 bases and J 6 bases, leaving 6 bases between the germline ends. The CDR3 bases are TGTGCCAGCAGTTTACTGGGGGATACGCAGTATTTT. It yields the protein CASSLLGDTQYF.

V gene TRBV9 combines with J gene TRBJ1-6; 7 bases are shared with TRBD1. This CDR3 comprises 16 residues. The junction had 7 bases not matched to a gene; V was cut back by 4 bases and J by 3 bases. Germline V gene sequence: CDR1 SGDLS, CDR2 YYNGEE. CDR3 bases: TGTGCCAGCAGCTCAAGACAGGGCGACTATAATTCACCCCTCCACTTT. This sequence encodes CASSSRQGDYNSPLHF. Full variable domain (missing parts from reference TRBV9 and TRBJ1-6): DSGVTQTPKHLITATGQRVTLRCSPRSGDLSVYWYQQSLDQGLQFLIQYYNGEERAKGNILERFSAQQFPDLHSELNLSSLELGDSALYFCASSSRQGDYNSPLHFGNGTRLTVT.

This sequence joins TRBV28 and TRBJ1-1; 9 bases agree with TRBD1. CDR1 is MDHEN, CDR2 SYDVKM, per germline. This CDR3 spans 16 amino acids. V shed 5 bases and J 11 bases; nucleotides not matched to a gene: 18. The CDR3 protein is CASSLKTGTGQVLAFF. In DNA, the CDR3 is TGTGCCAGCAGTCTGAAGACCGGGACAGGGCAGGTATTGGCTTTCTTT. Filled out from reference TRBV28 and TRBJ1-1, the complete variable domain reads DVKVTQSSRYLVKRTGEKVFLECVQDMDHENMFWYRQDPGLGLRLIYFSYDVKMKEKGDIPEGYSVSREKKERFSLILESASTNQTSMYLCASSLKTGTGQVLAFFGQGTRLTVV.

V usage is TRBV12-3 or TRBV12-4 and J usage is TRBJ2-1, with D perhaps being TRBD1 or TRBD2 (5 bases each). This CDR3 is built from 12 residues. The ends were cut back, 6 bases at V and 7 bases at J, with 10 bases in the middle. The CDR3 DNA reads TGTGCCAGCAGCTTGGGGGTTAATGAGCAGTTCTTC. Protein product: CASSLGVNEQFF.

The chain uses TRBV5-4 and TRBJ2-3, with TRBD2 as a possible D gene (5 bases). The ends were cut back, 0 bases at V and 0 bases at J, with 11 bases in the middle. Germline CDR1 is SGHNT and CDR2 is YYREEE (reference sequence). The CDR3 extends over 16 amino acids. The CDR3 DNA follows: TGTGCCAGCAGCTTGGAAGCGGATACTAGCACAGATACGCAGTATTTT. Protein product: CASSLEADTSTDTQYF.

This chain connects TRBV9 to TRBJ2-2; 11 bases agree with TRBD2. CDR3 length: 17 amino acids. V gave up 0 bases and J gave up 1 base; unmatched junction bases: 2. Germline CDR1 and CDR2: SGDLS and YYNGEE. The CDR3 DNA is TGTGCCAGCAGCGTAGCTCTAGCGGGGGGGAACACCGGGGAGCTGTTTTTT. The encoded protein is CASSVALAGGNTGELFF.

The CDR3 sequence: CASYTGALNTEAFF. In DNA, the CDR3 is TGTGCCAGCTATACAGGAGCATTGAACACTGAAGCTTTCTTT. The V call is TRBV7-9, the J call TRBJ1-1, with D possibly being TRBD1 (5 bases). Trimming pared 8 bases from V and 0 bases from J, leaving 13 bases between. From germline, CDR1 is SEHNR and CDR2 FQNEAQ (reference sequence). This CDR3 is built from 14 residues.

This rearrangement joins TRBV19 to TRBJ1-2; TRBD1 aligns across 9 bases. The CDR3 loop spans 15 amino acids. The J segment lost 7 bases and the V segment lost 4 bases, leaving 10 bases of the junction unmatched. Germline V gene lookup returns CDR1 LNHDA and CDR2 SQIVND (reference sequence). The DNA of the CDR3 is TGTGCCAGTAGTACTACCCCCGGGACAGGGCTTGGCTACACCTTC. As protein: CASSTTPGTGLGYTF. Based on the CDR3 plus reference TRBV19 and TRBJ1-2, the full variable domain is DGGITQSPKYLFRKEGQNVTLSCEQNLNHDAMYWYRQDPGQGLRLIYYSQIVNDFQKGDIAEGYSVSREKKESFPLTVTSAQKNPTAFYLCASSTTPGTGLGYTFGSGTRLTVV.

In regard to this clone: The junction departs from germline at one end; a sequencing error may be responsible. The chain couples TRBV3-1 (or the pseudogene TRBV3-2) to TRBJ2-1; D is unclear. This CDR3 has 14 residues. Germline CDR1 reads LGHDT; CDR2 reads YNNKEL (reference sequence). CDR3 sequence reads: CASRQDDLYNEQFF. The CDR3 nucleotides read TGTGCCAGCCGCCAGGACGACCTCTACAATGAGCAGTTCTTC.